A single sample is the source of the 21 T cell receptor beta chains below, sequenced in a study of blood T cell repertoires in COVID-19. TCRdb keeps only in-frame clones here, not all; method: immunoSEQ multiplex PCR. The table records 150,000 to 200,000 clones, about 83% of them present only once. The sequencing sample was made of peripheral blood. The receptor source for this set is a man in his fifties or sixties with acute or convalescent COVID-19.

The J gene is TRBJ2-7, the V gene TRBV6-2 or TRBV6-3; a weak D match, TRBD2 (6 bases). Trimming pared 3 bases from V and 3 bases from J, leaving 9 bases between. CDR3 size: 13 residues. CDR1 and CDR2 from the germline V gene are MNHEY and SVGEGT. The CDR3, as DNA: TGTGCCAGCAGTTATTCGGGGGTCTACGAGCAGTACTTC. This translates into CASSYSGVYEQYF.

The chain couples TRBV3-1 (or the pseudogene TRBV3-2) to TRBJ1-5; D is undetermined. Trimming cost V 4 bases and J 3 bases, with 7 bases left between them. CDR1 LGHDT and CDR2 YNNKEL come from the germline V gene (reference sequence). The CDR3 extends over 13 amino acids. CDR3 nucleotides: TGTGCCAGCAGCCTGGCGGACAATCAGCCCCAGCATTTT. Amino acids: CASSLADNQPQHF.

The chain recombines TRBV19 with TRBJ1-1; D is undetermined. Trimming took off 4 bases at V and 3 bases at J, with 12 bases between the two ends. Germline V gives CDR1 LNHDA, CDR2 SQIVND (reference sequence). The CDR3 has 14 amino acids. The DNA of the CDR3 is TGTGCCAGTAGTAGGGTGGAGATCGACACTGAAGCTTTCTTT. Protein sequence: CASSRVEIDTEAFF.

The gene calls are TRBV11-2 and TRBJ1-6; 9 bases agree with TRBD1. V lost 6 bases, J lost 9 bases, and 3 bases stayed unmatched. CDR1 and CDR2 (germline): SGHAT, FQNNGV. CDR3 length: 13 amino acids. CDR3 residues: CASRRQGGSPLHF. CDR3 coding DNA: TGTGCCAGCAGAAGACAGGGGGGTTCACCCCTCCACTTT.

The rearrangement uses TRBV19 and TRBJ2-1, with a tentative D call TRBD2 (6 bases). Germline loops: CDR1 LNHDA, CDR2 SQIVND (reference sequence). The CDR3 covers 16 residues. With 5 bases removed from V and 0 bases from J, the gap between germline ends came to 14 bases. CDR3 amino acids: CASSARSGPSYNEQFF. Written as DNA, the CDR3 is TGTGCCAGTAGTGCCCGGAGCGGGCCCTCCTACAATGAGCAGTTCTTC.

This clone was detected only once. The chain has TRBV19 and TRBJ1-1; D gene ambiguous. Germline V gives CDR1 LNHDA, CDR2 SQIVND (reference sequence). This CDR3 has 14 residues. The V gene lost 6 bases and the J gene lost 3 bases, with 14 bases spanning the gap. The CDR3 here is CASSGLGRYTEAFF. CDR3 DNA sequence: TGTGCCAGTAGCGGCCTCGGGAGGTACACTGAAGCTTTCTTT. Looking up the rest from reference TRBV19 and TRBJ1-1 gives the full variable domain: DGGITQSPKYLFRKEGQNVTLSCEQNLNHDAMYWYRQDPGQGLRLIYYSQIVNDFQKGDIAEGYSVSREKKESFPLTVTSAQKNPTAFYLCASSGLGRYTEAFFGQGTRLTVV.

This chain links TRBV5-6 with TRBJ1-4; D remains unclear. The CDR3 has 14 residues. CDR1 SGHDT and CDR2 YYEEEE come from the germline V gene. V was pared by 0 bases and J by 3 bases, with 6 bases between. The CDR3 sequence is CASSLVRSNEKLFF. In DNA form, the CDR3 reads TGTGCCAGCAGCTTGGTCAGGTCTAATGAAAAACTGTTTTTT.

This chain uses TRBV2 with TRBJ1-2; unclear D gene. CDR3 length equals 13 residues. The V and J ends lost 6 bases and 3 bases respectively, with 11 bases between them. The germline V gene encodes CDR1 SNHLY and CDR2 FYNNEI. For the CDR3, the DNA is TGTGCCAGCAGCGACCCCGGGGACTATGGCTACACCTTC. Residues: CASSDPGDYGYTF.

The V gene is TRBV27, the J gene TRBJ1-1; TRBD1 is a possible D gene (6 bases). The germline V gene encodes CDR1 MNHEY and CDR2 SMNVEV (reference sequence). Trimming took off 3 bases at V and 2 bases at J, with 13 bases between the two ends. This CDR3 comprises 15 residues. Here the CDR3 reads CASSFPSGHNTEAFF. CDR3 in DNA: TGTGCCAGCAGTTTCCCCTCGGGACACAACACTGAAGCTTTCTTT.

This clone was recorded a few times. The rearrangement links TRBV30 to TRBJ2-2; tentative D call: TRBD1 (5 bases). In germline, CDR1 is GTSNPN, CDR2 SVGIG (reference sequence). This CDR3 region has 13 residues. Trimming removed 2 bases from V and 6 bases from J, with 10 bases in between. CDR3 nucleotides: TGTGCCTGGAGTCTAACAGGCCCCGGGGAGCTGTTTTTT. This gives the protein CAWSLTGPGELFF.

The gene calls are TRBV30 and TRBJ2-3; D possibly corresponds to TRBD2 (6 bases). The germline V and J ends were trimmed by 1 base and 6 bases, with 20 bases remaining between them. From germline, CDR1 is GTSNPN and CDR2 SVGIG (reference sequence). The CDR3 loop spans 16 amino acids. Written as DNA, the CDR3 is TGTGCCTGGAGTGCGGCCTCTGGGGGGTTAGGGGATACGCAGTATTTT. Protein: CAWSAASGGLGDTQYF.

This CDR3 is CAWRNSGGSEAFF. The CDR3, as DNA: TGTGCCTGGAGGAACTCAGGGGGATCTGAAGCTTTCTTT. The genes are TRBV30 and TRBJ1-1; 7 bases are shared with TRBD1. V shed 3 bases and J 6 bases; nucleotides not matched to a gene: 7. Germline lookup yields CDR1 GTSNPN and CDR2 SVGIG (reference sequence). This CDR3 contains 13 residues. Full variable domain (rest looked up from reference TRBV30 and TRBJ1-1): SQTIHQWPATLVQPVGSPLSLECTVEGTSNPNLYWYRQAAGRGLQLLFYSVGIGQISSEVPQNLSASRPQDRQFILSSKKLLLSDSGFYLCAWRNSGGSEAFFGQGTRLTVV.

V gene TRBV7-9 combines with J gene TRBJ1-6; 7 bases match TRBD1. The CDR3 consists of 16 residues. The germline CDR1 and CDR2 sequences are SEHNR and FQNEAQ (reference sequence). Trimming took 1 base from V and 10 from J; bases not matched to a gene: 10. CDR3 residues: CASSLGVVRGYSPLHF. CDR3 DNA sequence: TGTGCCAGCAGCTTAGGGGTCGTCAGGGGGTACTCACCCCTCCACTTT.

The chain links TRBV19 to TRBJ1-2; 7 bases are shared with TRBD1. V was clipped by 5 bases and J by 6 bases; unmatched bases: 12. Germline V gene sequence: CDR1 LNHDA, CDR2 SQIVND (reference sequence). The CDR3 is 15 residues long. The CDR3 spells CASSDSRGSRDGYTF. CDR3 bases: TGTGCCAGTAGTGACAGCAGGGGGAGTCGGGATGGCTACACCTTC.

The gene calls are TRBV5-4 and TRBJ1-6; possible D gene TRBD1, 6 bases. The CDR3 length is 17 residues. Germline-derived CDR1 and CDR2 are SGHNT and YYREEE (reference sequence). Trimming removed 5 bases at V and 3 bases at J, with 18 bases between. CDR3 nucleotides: TGTGCCAGCAGACGTACAGGGAGGGGGATCTATAATTCACCCCTCCACTTT. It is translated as CASRRTGRGIYNSPLHF.

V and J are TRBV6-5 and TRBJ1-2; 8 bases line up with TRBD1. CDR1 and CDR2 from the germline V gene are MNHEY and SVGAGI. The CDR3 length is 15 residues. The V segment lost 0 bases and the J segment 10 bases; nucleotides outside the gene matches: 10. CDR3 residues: CASSYSTQGGSHYTF. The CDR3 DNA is TGTGCCAGCAGTTACTCGACACAGGGGGGTTCCCACTACACCTTC.

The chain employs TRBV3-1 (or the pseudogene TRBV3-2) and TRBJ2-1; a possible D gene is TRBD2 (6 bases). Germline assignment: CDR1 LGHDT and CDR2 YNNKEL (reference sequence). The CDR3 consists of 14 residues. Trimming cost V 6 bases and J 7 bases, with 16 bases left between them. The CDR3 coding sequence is TGTGCCAGCAGTCTTCGACTAGAGGGTAATGAGCAGTTCTTC. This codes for CASSLRLEGNEQFF.

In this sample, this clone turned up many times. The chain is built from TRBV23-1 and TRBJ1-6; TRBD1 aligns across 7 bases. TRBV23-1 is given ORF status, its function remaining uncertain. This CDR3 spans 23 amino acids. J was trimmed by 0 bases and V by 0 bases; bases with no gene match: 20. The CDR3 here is CASSQSGGQKIGLGSSYNSPLHF. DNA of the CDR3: TGCGCCAGCAGTCAATCGGGGGGACAGAAAATAGGCCTTGGAAGCTCCTATAATTCACCCCTCCACTTT.

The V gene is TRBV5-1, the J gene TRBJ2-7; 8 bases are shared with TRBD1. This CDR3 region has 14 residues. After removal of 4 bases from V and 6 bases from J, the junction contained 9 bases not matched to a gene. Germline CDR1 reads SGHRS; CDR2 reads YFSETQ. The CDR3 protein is CASSDTGGRTEQYF. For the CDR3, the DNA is TGCGCCAGCAGCGACACAGGGGGAAGGACCGAGCAGTACTTC.

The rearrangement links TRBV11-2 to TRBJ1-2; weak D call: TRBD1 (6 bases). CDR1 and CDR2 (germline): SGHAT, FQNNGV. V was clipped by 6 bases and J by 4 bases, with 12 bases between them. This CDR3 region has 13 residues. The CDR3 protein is CASSRSGAYGYTF. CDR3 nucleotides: TGTGCCAGCAGTAGGTCAGGGGCCTATGGCTACACCTTC. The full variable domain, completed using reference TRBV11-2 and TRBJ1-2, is EAGVAQSPRYKIIEKRQSVAFWCNPISGHATLYWYQQILGQGPKLLIQFQNNGVVDDSQLPKDRFSAERLKGVDSTLKIQPAKLEDSAVYLCASSRSGAYGYTFGSGTRLTVV.

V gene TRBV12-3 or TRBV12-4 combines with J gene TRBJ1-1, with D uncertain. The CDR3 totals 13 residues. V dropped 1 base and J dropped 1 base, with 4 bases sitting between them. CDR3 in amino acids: CASSLGANTEAFF. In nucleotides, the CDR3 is TGTGCCAGCAGTTTAGGGGCGAACACTGAAGCTTTCTTT.